The clone carrying this TCR beta chain was observed a few times. Its specificity is not known. Every isolated RNA sample was fully reverse transcribed, so sequencing captured expressed TCRB transcripts. Mean yield for stem cell-like memory T cell samples was about a million reads. Sequenced by immunoSEQ multiplex PCR; TCRdb stores in-frame clones only, minus some. The data show under 20,000 clones, 50% seen once. The CDR3 is 12 residues long. Trimming pared 4 bases from V and 8 bases from J, leaving 9 bases between. CDR1 is MRHNA, CDR2 SNTAGT, per germline. The record originates from a study of beta chain features in type 1 diabetes. Regarding the study as a whole: Relative to healthy donors, patients appeared to have naive, central memory and Treg TCRB repertoires that were more similar. A definitive answer on HLA type influencing TCRB rearrangement was not reached here.

Material for sequencing was stem cell memory CD4+ T cells from blood. The chain recombines TRBV6-4 with TRBJ2-1; perhaps TRBD1 as D (5 bases). The TCR was taken from a man aged 18 to 29 in good health. CDR3 nucleotides: TGTGCCAGCAGTGCACAAGGGGATGAGCAGTTCTTC. Translation: CASSAQGDEQFF.